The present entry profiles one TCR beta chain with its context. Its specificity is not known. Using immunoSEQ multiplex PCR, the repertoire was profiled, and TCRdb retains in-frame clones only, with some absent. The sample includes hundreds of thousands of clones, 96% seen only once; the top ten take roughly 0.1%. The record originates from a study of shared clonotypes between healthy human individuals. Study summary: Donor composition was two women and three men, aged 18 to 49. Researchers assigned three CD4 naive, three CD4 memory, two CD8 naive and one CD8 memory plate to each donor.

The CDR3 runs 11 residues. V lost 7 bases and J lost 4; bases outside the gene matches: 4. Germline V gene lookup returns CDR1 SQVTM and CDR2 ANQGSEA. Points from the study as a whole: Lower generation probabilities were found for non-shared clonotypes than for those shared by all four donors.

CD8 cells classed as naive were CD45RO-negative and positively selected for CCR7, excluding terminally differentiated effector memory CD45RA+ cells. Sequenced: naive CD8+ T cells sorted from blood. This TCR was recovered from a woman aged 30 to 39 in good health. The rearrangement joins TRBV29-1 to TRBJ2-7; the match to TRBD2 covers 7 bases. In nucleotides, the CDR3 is TGCAGCGCCGGGGGGAGTTACGAGCAGTACTTC. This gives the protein CSAGGSYEQYF.